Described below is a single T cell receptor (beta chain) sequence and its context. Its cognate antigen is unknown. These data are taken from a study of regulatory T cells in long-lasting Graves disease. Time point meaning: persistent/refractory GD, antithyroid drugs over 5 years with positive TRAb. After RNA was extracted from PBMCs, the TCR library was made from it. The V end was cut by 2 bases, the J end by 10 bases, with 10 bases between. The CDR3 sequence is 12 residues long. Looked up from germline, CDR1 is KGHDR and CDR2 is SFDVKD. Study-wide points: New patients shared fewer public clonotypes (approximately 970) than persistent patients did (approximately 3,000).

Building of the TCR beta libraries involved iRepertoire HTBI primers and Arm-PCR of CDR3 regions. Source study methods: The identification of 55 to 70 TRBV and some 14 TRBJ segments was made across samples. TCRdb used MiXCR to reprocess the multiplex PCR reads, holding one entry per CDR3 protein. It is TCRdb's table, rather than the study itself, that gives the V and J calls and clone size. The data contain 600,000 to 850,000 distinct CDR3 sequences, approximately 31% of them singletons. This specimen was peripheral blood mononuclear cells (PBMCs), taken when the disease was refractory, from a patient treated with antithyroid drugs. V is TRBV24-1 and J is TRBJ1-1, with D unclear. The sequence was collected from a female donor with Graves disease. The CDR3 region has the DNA TGTGCCACCAGTGATTCCCGCAAGGGAGCTTTCTTT. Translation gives CATSDSRKGAFF.